Detailed here is one T cell receptor (beta chain). Per the original methods: Reference gene primer amplification gave estimated nucleated cell counts. Repertoires were generated with immunoSEQ multiplex PCR, while TCRdb's copy carries only in-frame clones and drops some. D and trimming were read from the DNA, whereas the V and J calls and clone size are those reported in that table. Counted here are tens of thousands of clones, 82% occurring once; the ten biggest clones make up under 4.5%. The data originate from a study of blood T cell repertoires in COVID-19. On the study more broadly: Some COVID-19 samples were acute and others convalescent; all came from the United States, Italy and Spain. Nucleic acid was either cDNA or gDNA, and it came from T cells, B-cell-depleted T cells, or PBMCs.

The sequencing input was peripheral blood. The source is a woman aged 55-69 years with acute or convalescent COVID-19.

The CDR3: CSVYLGHFRYF. For the CDR3, the DNA is TGCAGCGTTTACCTAGGACATTTTCGGTACTTC. V gene TRBV29-1 combines with J gene TRBJ2-7, with a tentative D call TRBD1 (5 bases). V shed 5 bases and J shed 12 bases, with 17 bases lying between them. Germline CDR1 SQVTM, CDR2 ANQGSEA. The CDR3 totals 11 residues.